A single sample is the source of the 30 T cell receptor beta chains below, sequenced in a study of T cells after yellow fever vaccination. TCRdb used MiXCR to reprocess the 5' RACE reads, holding one entry per CDR3 protein. The sample comprises 200,000 to 300,000 distinct CDR3 sequences, roughly 6.2% of which are singletons, and roughly 1% rests with the top ten. The material sequenced was CD4+ T cells sorted from PBMCs, taken on the day of the yellow fever booster vaccination. The receptor set was obtained from a man aged 25-40 years who received the YFV17D yellow fever vaccine.

The chain recombines TRBV5-6 with TRBJ1-4, with no clear D. Trimming shortened V by 4 bases and J by 7 bases, and 11 bases separated the two germline ends. This CDR3 contains 13 residues. Germline CDR1 and CDR2: SGHDT and YYEEEE. This CDR3 is CASSPYQVEKLFF. CDR3 bases: TGTGCCAGCAGCCCTTACCAGGTTGAAAAACTGTTTTTT.

The chain carries TRBV19 and TRBJ2-3; D is possibly TRBD1 or TRBD2 (5 bases each). This CDR3 spans 14 amino acids. Germline values: CDR1 LNHDA, CDR2 SQIVND (reference sequence). V was shortened by 6 bases and J by 2 bases, with 12 bases between the two germline ends. DNA for the CDR3: TGTGCCAGTAGAAACTGGGACCCCACAGATACGCAGTATTTT. Protein sequence: CASRNWDPTDTQYF.

The chain uses TRBV2 and TRBJ1-6; D remains unclear. The CDR3 is made up of 14 amino acids. CDR1 is SNHLY, CDR2 FYNNEI, per germline. Trimming stripped 7 bases from V and 10 bases from J, with 17 bases between. The CDR3 DNA is TGTGCCAGCATGTCTAGTACCTCCGGGTCACCCCTCCACTTT. Protein product: CASMSSTSGSPLHF.

In its sample, this clonotype was seen a few times. The chain employs TRBV12-3 or TRBV12-4 and TRBJ1-5; TRBD1 agrees at 7 bases. The CDR3 has 14 residues. Germline trimming cut 3 bases from V and 5 bases from J; bases unmatched to any gene: 4. CDR3 region: CASSFDREDQPQHF. In nucleotides, the CDR3 is TGTGCCAGCAGTTTCGACAGGGAGGATCAGCCCCAGCATTTT.

This clonotype has a count of ten or more. V usage is TRBV4-3 and J usage is TRBJ2-7, with 12 bases matching TRBD2. There are 16 residues in the CDR3. In germline, CDR1 is LGHNA, CDR2 YSLEER. J lost 7 bases, V lost 0 bases, and 7 bases had no gene match. CDR3 protein: CASSQETSGSMDEQYF. In nucleotides, the CDR3 is TGCGCCAGCAGCCAAGAGACTAGCGGGAGCATGGATGAGCAGTACTTC.

This clonotype was recorded many times. V usage is TRBV9 and J usage is TRBJ2-3; TRBD2 is a possible D gene (6 bases). CDR1 and CDR2 (germline): SGDLS, YYNGEE. This CDR3 is 15 amino acids long. The V end was cut by 4 bases, the J end by 2 bases, with 14 bases between. The CDR3 spells CASSLDWTNTDTQYF. The CDR3 DNA reads TGTGCCAGCAGCCTCGATTGGACTAACACAGATACGCAGTATTTT.

This clonotype was counted a few times. This rearrangement joins TRBV2 to TRBJ2-1; 8 bases match TRBD1. With 8 bases clipped from V and 8 bases from J, the junction kept 8 bases outside the gene matches. Germline V gene lookup returns CDR1 SNHLY and CDR2 FYNNEI. The CDR3 contains 13 residues. CDR3: CASAGQGSDEQFF. CDR3 coding DNA: TGTGCCAGCGCCGGACAGGGAAGCGATGAGCAGTTCTTC.

This clonotype was seen only a few times. V usage is TRBV5-4 and J usage is TRBJ2-5; possibly TRBD1 for D (6 bases). Per the germline V gene, CDR1 is SGHNT and CDR2 is YYREEE (reference sequence). V gave up 4 bases and J gave up 6 bases, with 16 bases separating them. The CDR3 extends over 14 amino acids. CDR3 nucleotide sequence: TGTGCCAGCAGCCGACAGGAGGCCGGACAGACCCAGTACTTC. Translation gives CASSRQEAGQTQYF.

This clonotype appeared many times. V and J are TRBV20-1 and TRBJ2-2; 7 bases are shared with TRBD1. V lost 5 bases and J lost 5; bases outside the gene matches: 8. CDR1 and CDR2 from the germline V gene are DFQATT and SNEGSKA (reference sequence). This CDR3 contains 14 residues. CDR3 DNA sequence: TGCAGTGCTCTTCGGGACAGTATTACCGGGGAGCTGTTTTTT. Its translation is CSALRDSITGELFF.

At least ten counts were recorded for this clonotype. The chain has TRBV18 and TRBJ2-7; 7 positions agree with TRBD2. Trimming took 0 bases from V and 9 from J; bases not matched to a gene: 11. Germline V gene data show CDR1 as KGHSH and CDR2 as LQKENI. The CDR3 has 15 residues. CDR3 region: CASSPPGLVGRRQYF. CDR3 sequence (DNA): TGTGCCAGCTCACCACCTGGACTAGTCGGACGGCGGCAGTACTTC.

This clonotype was counted at least ten times. The chain joins TRBV4-2 to TRBJ2-1, with TRBD2 identical over 13 bases. Looked up from germline, CDR1 is LGHNA and CDR2 is YNFKEQ. The trim removed 4 bases at V and 0 bases at J, leaving 15 bases unmatched. This CDR3 region has 21 residues. CDR3 sequence: CASSLQGTSGNALSSYNEQFF. CDR3 sequence (DNA): TGTGCCAGCAGCCTACAAGGGACTAGCGGGAACGCATTGAGCTCCTACAATGAGCAGTTCTTC.

The rearrangement joins TRBV11-2 to TRBJ2-5; the D gene is possibly TRBD1 (6 bases). Germline V CDR1 and CDR2: SGHAT, FQNNGV. The V gene lost 6 bases and the J gene lost 0 bases, with 17 bases spanning the gap. This CDR3 has 16 amino acids. The CDR3 here is CASSNRVLPYQETQYF. The DNA for the CDR3 is TGTGCCAGCAGTAACAGGGTCCTCCCGTACCAAGAGACCCAGTACTTC.

As concerns this clonotype: The final CDR3 position lacks the conserved phenylalanine or tryptophan, pointing to a likely read error. V gene TRBV7-2 combines with J gene TRBJ2-4; 8 nucleotides agree with TRBD2. CDR3 length equals 14 residues. CDR1 and CDR2 from the germline V gene are SGHTA and FQGNSA. With 5 bases clipped from V and 5 bases from J, the junction kept 5 bases outside the gene matches. The CDR3 region is CASSLGGGQNIQYL. In DNA form, the CDR3 reads TGTGCCAGCAGCCTCGGCGGGGGGCAAAACATTCAGTACTTA.

This clonotype was observed a few times. The chain links TRBV29-1 to TRBJ2-3; perhaps D is TRBD1 or TRBD2 (5 bases each). V was clipped by 8 bases and J by 8 bases, with 17 bases between them. The CDR3 sequence is 12 residues long. Germline CDR1 and CDR2: SQVTM and ANQGSEA. CDR3 sequence: CSSGGISGTQYF. CDR3 DNA sequence: TGCAGCTCTGGGGGTATAAGCGGTACGCAGTATTTT.

J is TRBJ2-1 and V is TRBV7-2, with TRBD2 matching over 12 bases. Trimming at V came to 5 bases and at J to 8 bases, leaving 10 bases not matched to a gene. The CDR3 is 16 residues long. The germline gives CDR1 SGHTA, CDR2 FQGNSA. For the CDR3, the DNA is TGTGCCAGCAGCCTGACTAGCGGGAGAACGGGGTATGAGCAGTTCTTC. Amino acid sequence: CASSLTSGRTGYEQFF.

The chain has TRBV12-3 or TRBV12-4 and TRBJ1-1; no definite D call. The V end was cut by 5 bases, the J end by 5 bases, with 12 bases between. This CDR3 is built from 13 residues. This CDR3 reads CASSPRLGTEAFF. CDR3 nucleotide sequence: TGTGCCAGCAGTCCCCGGTTGGGGACTGAAGCTTTCTTT.

This chain links TRBV18 with TRBJ1-3; 7 nucleotides align to TRBD1. The V segment lost 3 bases and the J segment 3 bases; nucleotides outside the gene matches: 5. Looked up from germline, CDR1 is KGHSH and CDR2 is LQKENI. The CDR3 extends over 15 amino acids. The CDR3 reads CASSPPGQYGNTIYF. The CDR3 nucleotides read TGTGCCAGCTCACCCCCGGGACAGTATGGAAACACCATATATTTT.

J is TRBJ2-1 and V is TRBV18; 10 bases are shared with TRBD1. Trimming at V came to 4 bases and at J to 5 bases, leaving 5 bases not matched to a gene. Looked up from germline, CDR1 is KGHSH and CDR2 is LQKENI. The CDR3 length is 15 residues. The CDR3 sequence: CASSRGTGADNEQFF. CDR3 bases: TGTGCCAGCTCACGAGGGACAGGGGCCGACAATGAGCAGTTCTTC. Full variable domain (remainder filled in from reference TRBV18 and TRBJ2-1): NAGVMQNPRHLVRRRGQEARLRCSPMKGHSHVYWYRQLPEEGLKFMVYLQKENIIDESGMPKERFSAEFPKEGPSILRIQQVVRGDSAAYFCASSRGTGADNEQFFGPGTRLTVL.

The table lists this clonotype with many counts. The rearrangement joins TRBV6-2 or TRBV6-3 to TRBJ2-5, with TRBD2 as a possible D gene (6 bases). The CDR3 has 15 amino acids. Germline lookup yields CDR1 MNHEY and CDR2 SVGEGT. The V end lost 5 bases, the J end lost 4 bases, and 17 bases lay between the germline ends. The CDR3 here is CASSGGLLPGETQYF. The CDR3 DNA is TGTGCCAGCAGTGGGGGACTTCTCCCCGGAGAGACCCAGTACTTC.

In its sample, this clonotype was seen many times. The CDR3 bases are TGTGCCAGCAGCTTGATCAGTACCAGAAATGAGCAGTTCTTC. Residues: CASSLISTRNEQFF. This rearrangement joins TRBV5-5 to TRBJ2-1; D remains ambiguous. This CDR3 region has 14 residues. Trimming cost V 1 base and J 7 bases, with 12 bases left between them. Germline lookup yields CDR1 SGHKS and CDR2 YYEKEE (reference sequence).

The J gene is TRBJ2-1, the V gene TRBV19, with a possible D match to TRBD1 (6 bases). The CDR3 has 13 residues. Trimming took 3 bases from V and 5 from J, leaving 8 bases between them. The germline CDR1 and CDR2 sequences are LNHDA and SQIVND (reference sequence). Here the CDR3 reads CASSIQGNNEQFF. The DNA of the CDR3 is TGTGCCAGTAGTATCCAGGGGAACAATGAGCAGTTCTTC.

This clonotype was seen ten or more times. The chain combines TRBV5-1 with TRBJ2-7; D could derive from TRBD1 or TRBD2 (7 bases each). V gave up 1 base and J gave up 4 bases, with 12 bases separating them. This CDR3 has 14 residues. CDR1 is SGHRS and CDR2 is YFSETQ in the germline V gene. CDR3 residues: CASSLSGTDYEQYF. DNA for the CDR3: TGCGCCAGCAGCTTGAGCGGGACAGATTACGAGCAGTACTTC.

This clonotype was seen at least ten times. J is TRBJ1-2 and V is TRBV27, with D hard to call. V was cut by 6 bases and J by 4 bases, with 12 bases left in between. This CDR3 is 13 amino acids long. Germline V gene sequence: CDR1 MNHEY, CDR2 SMNVEV (reference sequence). In DNA form, the CDR3 reads TGTGCCAGCAGGCCGTGGCCTTCCTATGGCTACACCTTC. It specifies CASRPWPSYGYTF.

The rearrangement joins TRBV14 to TRBJ2-7; 8 bases match TRBD1. Germline V gene lookup returns CDR1 SGHDN and CDR2 FVKESK. V lost 8 bases to trimming and J lost 4 bases; unmatched junction nucleotides: 4. The CDR3 has 12 amino acids. The CDR3 bases are TGTGCCAGCTCGGACAGGGCTTACGAGCAGTACTTC. It translates to CASSDRAYEQYF.

Details on this clonotype: Germline is not matched at one junction end, which may reflect a read error. The chain is built from TRBV3-1 and TRBJ2-1, with 10 positions matching TRBD2. Germline V gene data show CDR1 as LGHDT and CDR2 as YNNKEL (reference sequence). CDR3 length: 13 residues. As DNA, the CDR3 is TGTGCCAGCAGCCGGATAGCGGGAGGAGAGCTGTTCTTC. As protein: CASSRIAGGELFF.

This clonotype was observed many times. This chain connects TRBV5-1 to TRBJ1-6; TRBD1 agrees at 8 bases. After removal of 2 bases from V and 7 bases from J, the junction contained 5 bases not matched to a gene. There are 15 residues in the CDR3. CDR1 SGHRS and CDR2 YFSETQ come from the germline V gene. The CDR3 reads CASSFQGAENSPLHF. CDR3 DNA: TGCGCCAGCAGCTTTCAGGGGGCTGAAAATTCACCCCTCCACTTT. Full variable domain (remainder filled in from reference TRBV5-1 and TRBJ1-6): KAGVTQTPRYLIKTRGQQVTLSCSPISGHRSVSWYQQTPGQGLQFLFEYFSETQRNKGNFPGRFSGRQFSNSRSEMNVSTLELGDSALYLCASSFQGAENSPLHFGNGTRLTVT.

This clonotype was recorded many times. The chain employs TRBV9 and TRBJ2-1; 9 bases agree with TRBD2. This CDR3 is built from 15 residues. Per the germline V gene, CDR1 is SGDLS and CDR2 is YYNGEE. The V gene end was trimmed by 5 bases and the J gene end by 5 bases; junction bases not matched to a gene: 8. The CDR3 loop reads CASSGLAGLHNEQFF. Here the CDR3 DNA reads TGTGCCAGCAGTGGTCTAGCGGGACTACACAATGAGCAGTTCTTC.

CDR3 in DNA: TGCAGTGCTAGCCATACTTCTTATGGCTACACCTTC. Protein sequence: CSASHTSYGYTF. V usage is TRBV20-1 and J usage is TRBJ1-2; no definite D call. Germline values: CDR1 DFQATT, CDR2 SNEGSKA (reference sequence). Trimming shortened V by 3 bases and J by 5 bases, and 10 bases separated the two germline ends. The CDR3 covers 12 residues.

This clonotype was picked up a small number of times. The chain links TRBV5-1 to TRBJ2-3; possibly TRBD2 for D (6 bases). Trimming stripped 4 bases from V and 6 bases from J, with 18 bases between. From germline, CDR1 is SGHRS and CDR2 YFSETQ. The CDR3 extends over 15 amino acids. CDR3 in amino acids: CASSLGGHPVDTQYF. The CDR3 DNA reads as TGCGCCAGCAGCCTGGGAGGACACCCGGTTGATACGCAGTATTTT.

The V gene is TRBV20-1, the J gene TRBJ2-1; a possible D gene is TRBD1 (6 bases). The CDR3 spans 17 residues. Trimming removed 1 base from V and 8 bases from J, with 24 bases in between. Germline V gives CDR1 DFQATT, CDR2 SNEGSKA (reference sequence). CDR3 in amino acids: CSARGVPQGWGKDEQFF. CDR3 coding DNA: TGCAGTGCTAGAGGCGTGCCACAGGGTTGGGGTAAGGATGAGCAGTTCTTC.